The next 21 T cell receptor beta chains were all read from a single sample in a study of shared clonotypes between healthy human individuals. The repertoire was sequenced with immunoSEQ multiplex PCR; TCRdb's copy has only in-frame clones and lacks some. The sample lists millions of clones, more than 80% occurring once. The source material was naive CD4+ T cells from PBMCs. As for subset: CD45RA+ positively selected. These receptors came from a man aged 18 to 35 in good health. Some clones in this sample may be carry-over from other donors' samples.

The CDR3 spells CASSQGQVLSYEQYF. CDR3 sequence (DNA): TGCGCCAGCAGCCAAGGCCAGGTACTCTCCTACGAGCAGTACTTC. This chain links TRBV4-1 with TRBJ2-7, with D hard to call. CDR3 size: 15 residues. Germline-derived CDR1 and CDR2 are MGHRA and YSYEKL. Deletions cut 1 base from V and 0 bases from J, with 10 bases between.

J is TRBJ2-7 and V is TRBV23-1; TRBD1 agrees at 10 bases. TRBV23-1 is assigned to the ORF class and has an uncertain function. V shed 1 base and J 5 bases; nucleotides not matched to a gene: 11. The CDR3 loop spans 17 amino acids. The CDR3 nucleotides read TGCGCCAGCAGTCAATTAGGGACCGGGACAGGGGTTCACGAGCAGTACTTC. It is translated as CASSQLGTGTGVHEQYF.

CDR3 region: CASSSLGGSEPQHF. In nucleotides, the CDR3 is TGTGCCAGCAGTTCCCTTGGGGGGTCGGAACCCCAGCATTTT. The chain is built from TRBV28 and TRBJ1-5; a weak D match, TRBD1 (5 bases). The CDR3 extends over 14 amino acids. Trimming removed 4 bases from V and 10 bases from J, with 17 bases in between. Germline V gene sequence: CDR1 MDHEN, CDR2 SYDVKM.

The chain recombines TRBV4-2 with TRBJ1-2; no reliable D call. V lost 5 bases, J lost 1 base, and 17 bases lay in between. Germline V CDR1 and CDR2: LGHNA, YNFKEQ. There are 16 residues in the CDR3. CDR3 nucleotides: TGTGCCAGCAGCTTGGCCTCATCTACAGTTAACTATGGCTACACCTTC. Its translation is CASSLASSTVNYGYTF.

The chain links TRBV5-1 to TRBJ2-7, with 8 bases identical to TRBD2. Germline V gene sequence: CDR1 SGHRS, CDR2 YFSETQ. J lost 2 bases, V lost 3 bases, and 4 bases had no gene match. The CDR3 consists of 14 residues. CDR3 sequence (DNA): TGCGCCAGCAGCTCTGGACTAGCTACCTACGAGCAGTACTTC. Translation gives CASSSGLATYEQYF.

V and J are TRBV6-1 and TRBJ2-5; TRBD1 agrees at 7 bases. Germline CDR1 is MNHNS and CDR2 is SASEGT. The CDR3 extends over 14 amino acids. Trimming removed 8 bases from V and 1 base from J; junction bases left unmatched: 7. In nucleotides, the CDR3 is TGTGCCAGCGCAAAGGGGGCAGGCCAAGAGACCCAGTACTTC. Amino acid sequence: CASAKGAGQETQYF.

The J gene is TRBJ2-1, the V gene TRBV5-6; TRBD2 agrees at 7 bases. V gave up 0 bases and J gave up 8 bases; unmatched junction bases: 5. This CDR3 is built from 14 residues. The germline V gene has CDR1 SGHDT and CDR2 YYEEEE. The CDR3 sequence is CASSLAGGSYEQFF. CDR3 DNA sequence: TGTGCCAGCAGCTTGGCTGGCGGGAGCTATGAGCAGTTCTTC.

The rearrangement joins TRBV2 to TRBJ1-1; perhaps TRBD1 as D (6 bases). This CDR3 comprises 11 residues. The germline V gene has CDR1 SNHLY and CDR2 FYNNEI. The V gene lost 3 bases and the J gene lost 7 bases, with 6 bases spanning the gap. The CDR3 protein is CASSETGEAFF. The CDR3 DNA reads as TGTGCCAGCAGTGAGACAGGTGAAGCTTTCTTT.

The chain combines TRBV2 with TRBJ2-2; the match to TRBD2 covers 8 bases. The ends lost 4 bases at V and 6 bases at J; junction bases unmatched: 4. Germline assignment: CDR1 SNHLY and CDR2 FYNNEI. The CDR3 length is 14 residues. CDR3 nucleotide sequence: TGTGCCAGCAGTGGGCCCGGGGGGGCCGGGGAGCTGTTTTTT. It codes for CASSGPGGAGELFF.

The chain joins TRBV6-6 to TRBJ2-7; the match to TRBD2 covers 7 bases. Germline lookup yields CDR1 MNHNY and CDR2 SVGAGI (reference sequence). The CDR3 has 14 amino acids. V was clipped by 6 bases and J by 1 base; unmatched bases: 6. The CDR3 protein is CASRPRLASYEQYF. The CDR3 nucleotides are TGTGCCAGCAGGCCGCGACTAGCTTCCTACGAGCAGTACTTC.

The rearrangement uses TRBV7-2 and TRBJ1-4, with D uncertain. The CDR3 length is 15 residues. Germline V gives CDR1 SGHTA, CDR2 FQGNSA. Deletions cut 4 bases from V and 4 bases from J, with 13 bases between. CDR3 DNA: TGTGCCAGCAGCTCGAACGGGCGGGGTAATGAAAAACTGTTTTTT. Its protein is CASSSNGRGNEKLFF. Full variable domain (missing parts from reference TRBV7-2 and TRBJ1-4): GAGVSQSPSNKVTEKGKDVELRCDPISGHTALYWYRQSLGQGLEFLIYFQGNSAPDKSGLPSDRFSAERTGGSVSTLTIQRTQQEDSAVYLCASSSNGRGNEKLFFGSGTQLSVL.

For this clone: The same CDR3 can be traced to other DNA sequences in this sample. The CDR3 is CASSSQETQYF. CDR3 nucleotides: TGTGCCAGCTCATCTCAAGAGACCCAGTACTTC. V gene TRBV18 combines with J gene TRBJ2-5; D unresolved. Trimming cost V 5 bases and J 2 bases, with 3 bases left between them. There are 11 residues in the CDR3. Germline V gene sequence: CDR1 KGHSH, CDR2 LQKENI.

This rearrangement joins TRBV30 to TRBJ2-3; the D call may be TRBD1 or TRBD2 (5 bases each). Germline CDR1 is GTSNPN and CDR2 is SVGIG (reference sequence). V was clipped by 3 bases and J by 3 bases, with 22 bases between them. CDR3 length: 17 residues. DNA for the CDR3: TGTGCCTGGAGCCCGGGGCCAGCAGGGCGTTCGACAGATACGCAGTATTTT. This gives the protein CAWSPGPAGRSTDTQYF.

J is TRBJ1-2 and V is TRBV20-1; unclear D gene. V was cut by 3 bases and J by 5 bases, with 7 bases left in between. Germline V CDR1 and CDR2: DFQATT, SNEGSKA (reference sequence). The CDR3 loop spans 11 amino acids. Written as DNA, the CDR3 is TGCAGTGCTAGTGGGAGATATGGCTACACCTTC. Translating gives CSASGRYGYTF.

The CDR3: CASSLAGGAGVYGYTF. CDR3 DNA sequence: TGTGCCAGCAGCTTAGCGGGGGGGGCAGGCGTCTATGGCTACACCTTC. This rearrangement joins TRBV7-2 to TRBJ1-2, with D possibly TRBD1 on 6 matching bases. Germline loops: CDR1 SGHTA, CDR2 FQGNSA. Trimming shortened V by 0 bases and J by 4 bases, and 15 bases separated the two germline ends. The CDR3 spans 16 residues.

The CDR3 loop reads CASRPPGTPYNEQFF. As DNA, the CDR3 is TGTGCCAGCCGGCCCCCCGGGACTCCCTACAATGAGCAGTTCTTC. The chain has TRBV6-6 and TRBJ2-1; TRBD2 is a possible D gene (6 bases). CDR3 length: 15 amino acids. Germline V CDR1 and CDR2: MNHNY, SVGAGI (reference sequence). V lost 8 bases and J 2 bases, leaving 16 bases between the germline ends.

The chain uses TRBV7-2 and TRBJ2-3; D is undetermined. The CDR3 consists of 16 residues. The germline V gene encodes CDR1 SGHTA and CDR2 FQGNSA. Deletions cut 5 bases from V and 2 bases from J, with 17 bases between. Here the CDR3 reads CASSPRAPSTTDTQYF. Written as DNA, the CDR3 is TGTGCCAGCAGCCCAAGGGCACCCTCCACCACAGATACGCAGTATTTT. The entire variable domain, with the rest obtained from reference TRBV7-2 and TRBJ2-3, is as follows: GAGVSQSPSNKVTEKGKDVELRCDPISGHTALYWYRQSLGQGLEFLIYFQGNSAPDKSGLPSDRFSAERTGGSVSTLTIQRTQQEDSAVYLCASSPRAPSTTDTQYFGPGTRLTVL.

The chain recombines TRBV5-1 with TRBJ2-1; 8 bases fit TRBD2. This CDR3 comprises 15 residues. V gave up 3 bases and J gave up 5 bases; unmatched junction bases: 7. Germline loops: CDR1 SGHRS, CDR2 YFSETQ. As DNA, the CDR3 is TGCGCCAGCAGCTCTACTAGCGGCAATAACAATGAGCAGTTCTTC. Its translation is CASSSTSGNNNEQFF.

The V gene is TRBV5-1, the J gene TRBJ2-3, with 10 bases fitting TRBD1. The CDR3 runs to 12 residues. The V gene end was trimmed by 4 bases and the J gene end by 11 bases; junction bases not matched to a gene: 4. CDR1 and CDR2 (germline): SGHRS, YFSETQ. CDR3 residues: CASSGGQGLQYF. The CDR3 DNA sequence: TGCGCCAGCAGCGGGGGACAGGGGTTGCAGTATTTT.

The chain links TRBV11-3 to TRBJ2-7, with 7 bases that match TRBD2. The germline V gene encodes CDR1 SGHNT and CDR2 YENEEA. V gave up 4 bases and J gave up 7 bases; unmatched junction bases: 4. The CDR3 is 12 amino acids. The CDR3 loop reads CASSSGEGEQYF. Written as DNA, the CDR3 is TGTGCCAGCAGCTCGGGGGAGGGGGAGCAGTACTTC.

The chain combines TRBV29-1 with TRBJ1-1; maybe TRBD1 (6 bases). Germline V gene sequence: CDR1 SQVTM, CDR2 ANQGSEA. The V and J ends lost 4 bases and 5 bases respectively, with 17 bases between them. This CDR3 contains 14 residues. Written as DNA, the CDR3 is TGCAGCGTTGCGGACCGGGGGCGGTTTACTGAAGCTTTCTTT. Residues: CSVADRGRFTEAFF.